This T cell receptor (beta chain) was observed in a study of T cell responses to AZD1222 COVID-19 vaccine. General study results and limits: Mostly white British, mostly female donors; authors suggested clonal diversity may be underestimated. Spike-wide vaccine-associated CD4 TCRs dominated at 160-218 and 743-854. Reportedly, nearly half of unique spike TCRs recognized epitopes outside B.1.351/B.1.1.7 mutations. Seropositive AZD1222 recipients at baseline numbered only six or seven.

This table comes from immunoSEQ multiplex PCR, and its TCRdb copy is limited to in-frame clones, with some not included. The sample consists of fewer than 85,000 clones, 83% of them appearing once. As for this clone: Its antigen is still unknown.

The source is an adult who received the AZD1222 COVID-19 vaccine. The sample here was peripheral blood, taken 28 days after the second AZD1222 dose.

CDR3 sequence: CASSLLRGRTSYEQYF. The CDR3 nucleotides are TGTGCCAGCAGCTTACTTAGGGGCCGAACATCCTACGAGCAGTACTTC. The chain joins TRBV11-2 to TRBJ2-7, with a tentative D call TRBD1 (5 bases). Trimming took off 2 bases at V and 1 base at J, with 15 bases between the two ends. The CDR3 covers 16 residues. Germline loops: CDR1 SGHAT, CDR2 FQNNGV. Supplemented by reference TRBV11-2 and TRBJ2-7, the full variable domain reads EAGVAQSPRYKIIEKRQSVAFWCNPISGHATLYWYQQILGQGPKLLIQFQNNGVVDDSQLPKDRFSAERLKGVDSTLKIQPAKLEDSAVYLCASSLLRGRTSYEQYFGPGTRLTVT.